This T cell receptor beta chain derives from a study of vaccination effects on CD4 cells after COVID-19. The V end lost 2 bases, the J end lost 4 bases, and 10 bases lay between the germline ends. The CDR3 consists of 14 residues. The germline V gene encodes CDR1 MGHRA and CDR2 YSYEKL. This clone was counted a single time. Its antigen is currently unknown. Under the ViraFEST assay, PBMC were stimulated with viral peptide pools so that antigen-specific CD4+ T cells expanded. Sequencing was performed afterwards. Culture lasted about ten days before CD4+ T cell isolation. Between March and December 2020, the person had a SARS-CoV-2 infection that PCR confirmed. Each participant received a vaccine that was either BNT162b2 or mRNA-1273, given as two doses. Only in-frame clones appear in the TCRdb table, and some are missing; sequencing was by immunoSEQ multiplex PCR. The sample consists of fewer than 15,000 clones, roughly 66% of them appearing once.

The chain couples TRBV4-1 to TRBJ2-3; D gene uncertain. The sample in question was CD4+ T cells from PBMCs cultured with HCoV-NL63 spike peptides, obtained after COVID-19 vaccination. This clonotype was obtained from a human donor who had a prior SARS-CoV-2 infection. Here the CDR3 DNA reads TGCGCCAGCAGCCAAATGGTCTGGGCAGATACGCAGTATTTT. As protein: CASSQMVWADTQYF.